This T cell receptor (beta chain) is from a study of human T cells and chemical hapten exposure. Regarding the study as a whole: DPC sensitization left the count of TCRs above 1 in 1000 unchanged. Healthy people's immune response may differ from that of the donors, who had alopecia.

Details on this clonotype: The antigen is not known.

Time point in this sample: patch test 1, 2 weeks after DPC sensitization. Regarding treatment: therapeutic diphenylcyclopropenone sensitization with weekly scalp DPC. Alopecia patients between 18 and 70 years old and suitable for DPC were used as donors. TCRdb reanalysed the RACE reads using MiXCR and keeps one entry per CDR3 protein. The profile shows around 110,000 distinct CDR3 sequences, roughly an eighth of them singletons. Trimming took off 4 bases at V and 6 bases at J, with 7 bases between the two ends. The CDR3 runs 13 residues. Germline loops: CDR1 SEHNR, CDR2 FQNEAQ (reference sequence). Sample: whole blood, taken in connection with sensitization to the hapten diphenylcyclopropenone (DPC). The origin of this receptor is a woman aged 50 to 60 with alopecia areata. Some clones in this sample may be carry-over from other donors' samples. The rearrangement joins TRBV7-9 to TRBJ1-6; D not certain. CDR3 sequence: CASSYTPNSPLHF. In DNA form, the CDR3 reads TGTGCCAGCAGCTACACCCCTAATTCACCCCTCCACTTT.